This T cell receptor (beta chain) was sequenced for a study of blood T cells in healthy people across ages. Germline-derived CDR1 and CDR2 are SQVTM and ANQGSEA. The CDR3 runs 14 residues. Deletions cut 5 bases from V and 0 bases from J, with 13 bases between. A second PCR, run for roughly 6 to 11 cycles, used a sample-barcoded 5' primer plus a J-beta primer mix. TCRdb recomputed calls from the 5' RACE reads with MiXCR, one row per CDR3 protein. The repertoire includes some 1.5 million distinct CDR3 sequences, approximately 28% of them detected once, and roughly 8% sits in the top ten. The rearrangement links TRBV29-1 to TRBJ1-1, with a weak D call TRBD1 (6 bases). Sequenced input: blood. The sequence came from a woman in her 30s in good health. The CDR3 here is CSVRTALMNTEAFF. CDR3 bases: TGCAGCGTTCGGACAGCCCTCATGAACACTGAAGCTTTCTTT.